What follows is one T cell receptor (beta chain) and its context. Per-sample yields of isolated PBMCs were at least 6.5 million. Combining a sample-barcoded 5' primer with a J-beta primer mix, a second PCR ran for 7 to 11 cycles. Tagging of each cDNA molecule was performed by a template-switch adaptor with 12 random nucleotides. TCRdb re-derived calls from the 5' RACE reads in MiXCR, one entry per CDR3 protein. The top ten clones hold 7.9% of a sample with more than 1,400,000 distinct CDR3 sequences, approximately 42% of them seen once. This sample was included in a study of blood T cells in healthy people across ages. J gave up 15 bases and V 5 bases, and 9 bases lay outside the gene matches. Germline V lookup: CDR1 SGHTA, CDR2 FQGNSA. The CDR3 has 14 amino acids.

Sequencing was done on a sample of blood. V and J are TRBV7-2 and TRBJ2-1; 14 nucleotides match TRBD2. The TCR originated in a woman under 30 in good health. The CDR3 bases are TGTGCCAGCAGCGTGGGGGGACTAGCGGGGGACCCGTTCTTC. This translates into CASSVGGLAGDPFF.